Detailed here is one TCR beta chain. The protocol was immunoSEQ multiplex PCR, while the TCRdb copy is restricted to in-frame clones and leaves out a portion. The profile shows some 250,000 clones, 86% of them singletons. The data originate from a study of blood T cell repertoires in COVID-19. Study information: The analysed material was cDNA or gDNA that came from T cells, B-cell-depleted T cells, or PBMCs.

The CDR3 runs to 15 residues. Germline V lookup: CDR1 LGHNA, CDR2 YNFKEQ. V shed 3 bases and J shed 4 bases, with 10 bases lying between them. The receptor was isolated from a man aged 55 to 70 with acute or convalescent COVID-19. The material sequenced was peripheral blood. The chain combines TRBV4-2 with TRBJ1-6; D perhaps matches TRBD1 (5 bases). Here the CDR3 DNA reads TGTGCCAGCAGCCAGGTCGGGGGGTATAATTCACCCCTCCACTTT. Translating gives CASSQVGGYNSPLHF.